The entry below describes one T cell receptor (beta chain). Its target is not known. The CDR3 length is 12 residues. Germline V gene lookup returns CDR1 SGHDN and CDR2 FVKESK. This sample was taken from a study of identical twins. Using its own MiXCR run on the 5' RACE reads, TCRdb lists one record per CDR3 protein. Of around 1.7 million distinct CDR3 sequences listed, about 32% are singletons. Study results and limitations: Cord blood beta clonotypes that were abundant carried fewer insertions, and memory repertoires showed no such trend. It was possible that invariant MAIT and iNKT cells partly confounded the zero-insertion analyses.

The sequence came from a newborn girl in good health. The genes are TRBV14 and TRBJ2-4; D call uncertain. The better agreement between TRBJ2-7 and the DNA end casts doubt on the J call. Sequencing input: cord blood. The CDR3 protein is CASSHPFNEQYF. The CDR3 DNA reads TGTGCCAGCAGCCACCCATTTAACGAGCAGTACTTC.